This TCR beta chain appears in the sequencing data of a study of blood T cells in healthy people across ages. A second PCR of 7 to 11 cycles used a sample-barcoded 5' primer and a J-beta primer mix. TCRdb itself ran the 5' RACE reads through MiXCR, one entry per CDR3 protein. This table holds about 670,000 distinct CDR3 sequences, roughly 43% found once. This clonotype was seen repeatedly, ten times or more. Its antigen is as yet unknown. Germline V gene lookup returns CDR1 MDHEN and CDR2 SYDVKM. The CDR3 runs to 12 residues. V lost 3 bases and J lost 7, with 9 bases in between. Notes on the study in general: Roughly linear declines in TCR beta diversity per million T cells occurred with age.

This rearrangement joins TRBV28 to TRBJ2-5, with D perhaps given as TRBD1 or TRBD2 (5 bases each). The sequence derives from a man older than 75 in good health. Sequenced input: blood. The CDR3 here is CASSLRGATQYF. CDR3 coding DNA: TGTGCCAGCAGTTTGAGGGGCGCGACCCAGTACTTC.